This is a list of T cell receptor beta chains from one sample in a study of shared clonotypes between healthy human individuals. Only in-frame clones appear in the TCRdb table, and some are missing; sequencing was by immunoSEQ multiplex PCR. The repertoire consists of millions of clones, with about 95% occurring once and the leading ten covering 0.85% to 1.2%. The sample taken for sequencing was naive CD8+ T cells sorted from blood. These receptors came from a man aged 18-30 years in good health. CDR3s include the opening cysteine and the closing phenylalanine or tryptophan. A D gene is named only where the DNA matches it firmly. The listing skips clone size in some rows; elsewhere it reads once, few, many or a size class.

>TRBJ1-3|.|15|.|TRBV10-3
TGTGCCATCAGTGAGACCCGGGACCGTGGAAACACCATATATTTT
CAISETRDRGNTIYF
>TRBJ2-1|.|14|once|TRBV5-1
TGCGCCAGCAAAAGGACAGACTCCTACAATGAGCAGTTCTTC
CASKRTDSYNEQFF
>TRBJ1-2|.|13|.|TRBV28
TGTGCCAGCATCATGGGAGCGGGGTCCGGCTACACCTTC
CASIMGAGSGYTF
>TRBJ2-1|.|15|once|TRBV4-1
TGCGCCAGCAGCCAAGTTATCGGGGCGCAACATGAGCAGTTCTTC
CASSQVIGAQHEQFF
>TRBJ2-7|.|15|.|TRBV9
TGTGCCAGCAGCGTAGGAGGGGCTGGTTTCTACGAGCAGTACTTC
CASSVGGAGFYEQYF
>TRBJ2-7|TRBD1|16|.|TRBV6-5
TGTGCCAGCAGTTACTCAGAGGGACAGATTAGCTACGAGCAGTACTTC
CASSYSEGQISYEQYF
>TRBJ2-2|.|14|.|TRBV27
TGTGCCAGCAGTTTAGGGGGAGGCACCGGGGAGCTGTTTTTT
CASSLGGGTGELFF
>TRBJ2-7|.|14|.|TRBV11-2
TGTGCCAGCAGCCTCGCAGGGACGGGCTACGAGCAGTACTTC
CASSLAGTGYEQYF
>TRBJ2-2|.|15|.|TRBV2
TGTGCCAGCAGTGATCGGCAGGGAAACACCGGGGAGCTGTTTTTT
CASSDRQGNTGELFF
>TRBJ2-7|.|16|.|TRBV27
TGTGCCAGCAGTTTATCGGCGGGATCTAGCTCCTACGAGCAGTACTTC
CASSLSAGSSSYEQYF
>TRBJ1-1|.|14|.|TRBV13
TGTGCCAGCAGCTTAGGAACCGGGTGGGCTGAAGCTTTCTTT
CASSLGTGWAEAFF
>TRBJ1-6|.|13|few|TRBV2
TGTGCCAGCAGTGGGCAGGGGTACTCACCCCTCCACTTT
CASSGQGYSPLHF
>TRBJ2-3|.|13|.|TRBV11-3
TGTGCCAGCAGTTATGGGCCATCCGATACGCAGTATTTT
CASSYGPSDTQYF
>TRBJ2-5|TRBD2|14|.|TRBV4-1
TGCGCCAGCAGCCAAACTAGCGGGGTTGAGACCCAGTACTTC
CASSQTSGVETQYF
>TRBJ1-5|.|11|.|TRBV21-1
TGTGCCAGCAGGGGTGGGCAGCCCCAGCATTTT
CASRGGQPQHF
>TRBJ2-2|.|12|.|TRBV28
TGTGCCAGCAGGGAGGACACCGGGGAGCTGTTTTTT
CASREDTGELFF
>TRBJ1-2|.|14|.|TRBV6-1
TGTGCCAGCAGTGAATTGGGGGGGCCAGCTGGCTACACCTTC
CASSELGGPAGYTF
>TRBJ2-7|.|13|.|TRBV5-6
TGTGCCAGCAGCCACGTTGGCTCCTTCGAGCAGTACTTC
CASSHVGSFEQYF
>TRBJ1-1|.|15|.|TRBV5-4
TGTGCCAGCAGCTTTGAACATCTCATGAACACTGAAGCTTTCTTT
CASSFEHLMNTEAFF
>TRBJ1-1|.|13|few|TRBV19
TGTGCCAGTAGTATAGGCGAGAACACTGAAGCTTTCTTT
CASSIGENTEAFF
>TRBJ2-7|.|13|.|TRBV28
TGTGCCAGCAGCCTACCGGGATCCTACGAGCAGTACTTC
CASSLPGSYEQYF
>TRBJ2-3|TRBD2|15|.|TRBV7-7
TGTGCTAGCAGCTTGACTAGCGGGGCCACAGATACGCAGTATTTT
CASSLTSGATDTQYF
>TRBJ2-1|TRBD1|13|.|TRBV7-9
TGTGCCAGCAGTTCCCCGGGACAGGGTATTCAGTTCTTC
CASSSPGQGIQFF
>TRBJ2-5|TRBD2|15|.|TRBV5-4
TGTGCCAGCAAGATTAGCGGGGGGTCTAAAGAGACCCAGTACTTC
CASKISGGSKETQYF
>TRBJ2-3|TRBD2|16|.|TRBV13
TGTGCCAGCAGCTTGGGACTAGTAAGCGGAACAGATACGCAGTATTTT
CASSLGLVSGTDTQYF
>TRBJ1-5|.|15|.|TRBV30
TGTGCCTGGAGTTCATACGACGGTAGCAATCAGCCCCAGCATTTT
CAWSSYDGSNQPQHF
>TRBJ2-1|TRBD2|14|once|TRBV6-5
TGTGCCAGCGGGCGCCTAGCGGGAGACAATGAGCAGTTCTTC
CASGRLAGDNEQFF
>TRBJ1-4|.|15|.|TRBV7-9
TGTGCCAGCAGCTCCGTATTAGGAGGGGATGAAAAACTGTTTTTT
CASSSVLGGDEKLFF
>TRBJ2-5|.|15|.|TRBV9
TGTGCCAGCAGCGTAGCTACAGGGCAGGGAGAGACCCAGTACTTC
CASSVATGQGETQYF
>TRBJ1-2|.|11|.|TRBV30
TGTGCCTGGTCCCACGAAGGGGACTACACCTTC
CAWSHEGDYTF
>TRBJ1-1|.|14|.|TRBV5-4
TGTGCGGGGCACAGGGAGAGCATGAACACTGAAGCTTTCTTT
CAGHRESMNTEAFF
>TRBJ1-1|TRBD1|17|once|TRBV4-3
TGCGCCAGCAGCCAAGATATAGGGGAGGGGGCGCTTACTGAAGCTTTCTTT
CASSQDIGEGALTEAFF
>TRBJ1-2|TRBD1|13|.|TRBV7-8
TGTGCCAGCAGCTTCCAAGGGGGCGATGGCTACACCTTC
CASSFQGGDGYTF
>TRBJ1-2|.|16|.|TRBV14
TGTGCCAGCAGCCAAGATCGGCGGGGCGGGAGCTATGGCTACACCTTC
CASSQDRRGGSYGYTF
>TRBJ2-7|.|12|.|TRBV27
TGTGCCAGCAGTTTACGAGGGTACGAGCAGTACTTC
CASSLRGYEQYF
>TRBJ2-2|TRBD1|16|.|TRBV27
TGTGCCAGCAGCCCACCTGGGACAGGGTACACCGGGGAGCTGTTTTTT
CASSPPGTGYTGELFF
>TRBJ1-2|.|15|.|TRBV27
TGTGCCAGCAGCTTCGGGGCTGCCTTTAACTATGGCTACACCTTC
CASSFGAAFNYGYTF
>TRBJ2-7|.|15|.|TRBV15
TGTGCCACCAGCAACCAGCGGGCCTGGGGCTACGAGCAGTACTTC
CATSNQRAWGYEQYF
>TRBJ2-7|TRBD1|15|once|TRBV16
TGTGCCAGCAGCCATCCGACCGGGACAGCCGGGGAGCAGTACTTC
CASSHPTGTAGEQYF
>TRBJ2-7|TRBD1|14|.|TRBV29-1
TGCAGCGTCAAACAGGGGCTTATGCCCTACGAGCAGTACTTC
CSVKQGLMPYEQYF
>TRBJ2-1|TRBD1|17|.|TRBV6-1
TGTGCCAGCAGTGAAAGAGGCGGGACAGGGGGTCTGGATGAGCAGTTCTTC
CASSERGGTGGLDEQFF
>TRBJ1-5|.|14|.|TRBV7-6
TGTGCCAGCAGTCAGAGGACCCCCGATCAGCCCCAGCATTTT
CASSQRTPDQPQHF
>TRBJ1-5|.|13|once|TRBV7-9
TGTGCCAGCAGCCCCGGGGGGAGTCAGCCCCAGCATTTT
CASSPGGSQPQHF
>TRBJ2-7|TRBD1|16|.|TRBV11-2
TGTGCCAGCAGCTTAGTCTTCGGACAGGGGGGAGACGAGCAGTACTTC
CASSLVFGQGGDEQYF
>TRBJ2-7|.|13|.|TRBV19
TGTGCCAGTAGTATAGGAGGCAGCTACGAGCAGTACTTC
CASSIGGSYEQYF